What follows are 17 T cell receptor beta chains derived from one specimen sequenced in a study of T cells in localized non-small cell lung cancer (dated by TCRdb to about 2020). To prepare the library, the immunoSEQ multiplex PCR assay was applied. Not all clones reach the TCRdb copy of this immuneACCESS table, which keeps in-frame sequences only. Checked studies attribute under half of the gap to unresolved V genes and leave the rest unexplained. The sample records 30,000 to 45,000 clones, roughly nine tenths of which are singletons. The ten largest clonotypes hold approximately 6.5% of the sample. The sample was peripheral blood, taken before any cancer treatment. The source is an older female donor with stage I lung adenocarcinoma.

J is TRBJ2-3 and V is TRBV7-3; D gene unclear. CDR3 length equals 12 residues. V was clipped by 5 bases and J by 5 bases, with 8 bases between them. Germline CDR1 and CDR2: SGHTA and FQGTGA. The chain's CDR3 is CASSHSGDTQYF. The CDR3 region has the DNA TGTGCCAGCAGCCACTCGGGAGATACGCAGTATTTT.

The sample holds a few counts of this clone. The chain has TRBV27 and TRBJ1-2; weak D call: TRBD1 (6 bases). Between the trimmed V and J ends, which lost 2 bases and 4 bases, there was a span of 17 bases. Germline CDR1 reads MNHEY; CDR2 reads SMNVEV (reference sequence). This CDR3 is 16 amino acids long. CDR3 DNA: TGTGCCAGCAGTTTAATGTCTGGACAAGGGGGCTATGGCTACACCTTC. Translated, it gives CASSLMSGQGGYGYTF.

The rearrangement uses TRBV19 and TRBJ2-5, with 7 bases that match TRBD2. CDR3 size: 14 residues. V lost 10 bases to trimming and J lost 4 bases; unmatched junction nucleotides: 12. CDR1 is LNHDA and CDR2 is SQIVND in the germline V gene (reference sequence). The CDR3, as DNA: TGTGCCACTCAATTACGGGGGGACGGAGAGACCCAGTACTTC. Amino acid sequence: CATQLRGDGETQYF.

The chain links TRBV4-1 to TRBJ2-3; D remains unclear. Germline assignment: CDR1 MGHRA and CDR2 YSYEKL. The CDR3 sequence is 13 residues long. The V gene lost 0 bases and the J gene lost 8 bases, with 9 bases spanning the gap. Here the CDR3 reads CASSQERLGTQYF. The CDR3 DNA reads as TGCGCCAGCAGCCAAGAACGTCTGGGTACGCAGTATTTT.

V usage is TRBV6-1 and J usage is TRBJ2-1; no firm D call. CDR3 length: 13 residues. V was clipped by 3 bases and J by 4 bases, with 7 bases between them. Per germline, CDR1 MNHNS and CDR2 SASEGT. CDR3: CASSELGYNEQFF. CDR3 coding DNA: TGTGCCAGCAGTGAGCTGGGGTACAATGAGCAGTTCTTC.

The chain combines TRBV7-6 with TRBJ2-3; TRBD2 aligns across 9 bases. CDR3 size: 15 residues. The junction had 4 bases not matched to a gene; V was cut back by 1 base and J by 5 bases. Germline CDR1 is SGHVS and CDR2 is FNYEAQ. CDR3 sequence: CASSLEASGEDTQYF. As DNA, the CDR3 is TGTGCCAGCAGCTTAGAGGCTAGCGGGGAAGATACGCAGTATTTT. Drawing the rest from reference TRBV7-6 and TRBJ2-3, the complete variable domain is GAGVSQSPRYKVTKRGQDVALRCDPISGHVSLYWYRQALGQGPEFLTYFNYEAQQDKSGLPNDRFSAERPEGSISTLTIQRTEQRDSAMYRCASSLEASGEDTQYFGPGTRLTVL.

This sequence joins TRBV9 and TRBJ2-7, with 11 nucleotides matching TRBD1. This CDR3 is 17 amino acids long. The ends lost 0 bases at V and 6 bases at J; junction bases unmatched: 11. The germline gives CDR1 SGDLS, CDR2 YYNGEE. The CDR3 sequence is CASSVATGTGGRGEQYF. For the CDR3, the DNA is TGTGCCAGCAGCGTAGCTACGGGGACAGGGGGGCGCGGCGAGCAGTACTTC.

This clone was detected a few times. The V call is TRBV5-4, the J call TRBJ1-1, with TRBD1 as a possible D gene (6 bases). V lost 5 bases to trimming and J lost 1 base, with 15 bases between them. Germline V gene sequence: CDR1 SGHNT, CDR2 YYREEE (reference sequence). This CDR3 has 15 residues. CDR3: CASRGRGFPNTEAFF. In DNA, the CDR3 is TGTGCCAGCAGGGGCAGGGGCTTCCCGAACACTGAAGCTTTCTTT.

The gene calls are TRBV6-1 and TRBJ2-7; D remains ambiguous. Trimming removed 0 bases at V and 1 base at J, with 10 bases between. The CDR3 contains 15 residues. The germline V gene has CDR1 MNHNS and CDR2 SASEGT. The CDR3 sequence: CASSEAVRPSYEQYF. Here the CDR3 DNA reads TGTGCCAGCAGTGAAGCAGTCAGGCCATCCTACGAGCAGTACTTC.

This chain uses TRBV27 with TRBJ1-4; D gene unclear. V was cut by 6 bases and J by 4 bases, with 15 bases left in between. The germline gives CDR1 MNHEY, CDR2 SMNVEV (reference sequence). The CDR3 extends over 15 amino acids. The CDR3 spells CASSPRPPGNEKLFF. The CDR3 region has the DNA TGTGCCAGCAGCCCACGACCCCCGGGTAATGAAAAACTGTTTTTT.

The V and J genes are TRBV28 and TRBJ1-6; 9 nucleotides line up with TRBD1. CDR3 length equals 14 residues. V shed 6 bases and J 17 bases; nucleotides not matched to a gene: 14. The germline CDR1 and CDR2 sequences are MDHEN and SYDVKM. The CDR3 DNA is TGTGCCAGCAGACCGGGACAGGGCCCCTCTGTGGTCCACTTT. Translation: CASRPGQGPSVVHF.

The V and J genes are TRBV14 and TRBJ2-7; no reliable D call. Germline V CDR1 and CDR2: SGHDN, FVKESK. V was pared by 0 bases and J by 2 bases, with 11 bases between. The length of the CDR3 is 15 residues. The CDR3 reads CASSQERASTYEQYF. In DNA, the CDR3 is TGTGCCAGCAGCCAAGAACGGGCAAGTACCTACGAGCAGTACTTC. The full variable domain, rest sourced from reference TRBV14 and TRBJ2-7, is EAGVTQFPSHSVIEKGQTVTLRCDPISGHDNLYWYRRVMGKEIKFLLHFVKESKQDESGMPNNRFLAERTGGTYSTLKVQPAELEDSGVYFCASSQERASTYEQYFGPGTRLTVT.

The CDR3 loop is CASSSGWAGELFF. In nucleotides, the CDR3 is TGCGCCAGCAGCTCCGGGTGGGCCGGGGAGCTGTTTTTT. The V and J genes are TRBV5-1 and TRBJ2-2; no clear D. Trimming took 3 bases from V and 6 from J, leaving 9 bases between them. The CDR3 contains 13 residues. From germline, CDR1 is SGHRS and CDR2 YFSETQ.

V usage is TRBV28 and J usage is TRBJ2-7, with a possible D match to TRBD2 (6 bases). CDR1 is MDHEN and CDR2 is SYDVKM in the germline V gene. V was clipped by 3 bases and J by 4 bases, with 13 bases between them. The CDR3 is 14 amino acids. The CDR3 region is CASSLGGVQYEQYV. CDR3 DNA: TGTGCCAGCAGTTTGGGAGGAGTTCAGTACGAGCAGTACGTC.

The chain combines TRBV4-2 with TRBJ2-1; 7 bases align to TRBD1. V trimming: 1 base; J trimming: 6 bases; junction bases outside the gene matches: 6. The CDR3 is 15 amino acids. Germline CDR1 and CDR2: LGHNA and YNFKEQ. CDR3 region: CASSQGQGVLNEQFF. CDR3 DNA: TGTGCCAGCAGCCAAGGGCAGGGGGTCCTCAATGAGCAGTTCTTC.

The rearrangement joins TRBV7-6 to TRBJ1-5; TRBD1 matches at 11 bases. V was clipped by 6 bases and J by 6 bases; unmatched bases: 4. The CDR3 is 14 amino acids. CDR1 and CDR2 from the germline V gene are SGHVS and FNYEAQ. The CDR3 region is CASSFGQGAQPQHF. Here the CDR3 DNA reads TGTGCCAGCAGTTTCGGACAGGGGGCTCAGCCCCAGCATTTT.

V usage is TRBV5-4 and J usage is TRBJ2-1; a possible D gene is TRBD2 (6 bases). The germline CDR1 and CDR2 sequences are SGHNT and YYREEE (reference sequence). The V and J ends lost 6 bases and 4 bases respectively, with 14 bases between them. The CDR3 loop spans 14 amino acids. The CDR3 region is CASNRAGPYNEQFF. DNA of the CDR3: TGTGCCAGCAACCGGGCGGGGCCTTACAATGAGCAGTTCTTC.